The rows below give T cell receptor beta chains drawn from one sample of a study of tumor-infiltrating lymphocytes in primary liver carcinoma. TCRdb itself ran the multiplex PCR reads through MiXCR, one entry per CDR3 protein. The sample lists about 43,000 distinct CDR3 sequences, around 70% seen once, with approximately 19% in the top ten. The specimen sequenced was liver tumor tissue from sampling region 2. These receptors were obtained from a middle-aged man with primary liver carcinoma and hepatitis B virus infection. The CDR3 runs from the conserved cysteine through the conserved F or W. D genes are given only for firm matches. Size is stated for part of the rows, as once, few or many counts, or as a class when the clone is expanded.

J,D,size,V,CDR3,DNA
TRBJ2-7,-,-,TRBV13,CASSLVGGGSYEQYF,TGTGCCAGCAGCTTAGTTGGGGGTGGCTCCTACGAGCAGTACTTC
TRBJ2-1,-,-,TRBV4-3,CASSRSCRRANNEQFF,TGCGCCAGCAGCCGTTCATGCAGGAGGGCCAACAATGAGCAGTTCTTC
TRBJ2-7,TRBD1,-,TRBV10-3,CAITGTGLDEQCF,TGTGCCATCACCGGGACAGGGTTGGACGAGCAGTGCTTT
TRBJ1-5,-,many,TRBV28,CASEPVQFNQPQHF,TGTGCCAGCGAGCCCGTCCAGTTTAATCAGCCCCAGCATTTT
TRBJ1-3,-,-,TRBV6-1,CACSEALSPYSGNTIYF,TGTGCCTGCAGTGAAGCCCTCTCACCCTACTCCGGAAACACCATATATTTT
TRBJ2-2,TRBD2,-,TRBV29-1,CSVGTSANTGELFF,TGCAGCGTTGGGACTAGCGCGAACACCGGGGAGCTGTTTTTT
TRBJ2-5,TRBD2,many,TRBV30,CAWTSPAGLIETQYF,TGTGCCTGGACAAGCCCCGCGGGACTAATAGAGACCCAGTACTTC
TRBJ2-3,TRBD2,once,TRBV4-1,CVSSRPGGDTQYF,TGCGTCAGCAGCCGTCCGGGAGGTGATACGCAGTATTTT
TRBJ2-7,TRBD2,-,TRBV15,CATAGGPVCEQYF,TGTGCCACGGCGGGAGGGCCCGTCTGCGAGCAGTACTTC
TRBJ2-5,TRBD2,once,TRBV14,CASSRVAGGEGEAQYF,TGTGCCAGCTCCCGGGTAGCGGGAGGAGAGGGAGAGGCCCAATACTTC
TRBJ2-2,-,-,TRBV5-5,CASSGASVYIGELFF,TGTGCCAGCAGTGGGGCTAGCGTCTACATCGGGGAGTTGTTTTTT
TRBJ1-5,-,-,TRBV6-1,CASQDFADTQHF,TGTGCCAGCCAGGACTTCGCAGATACGCAGCATTTT
TRBJ1-2,-,many,TRBV2,CASGGGSYTF,TGTGCCAGCGGTGGGGGTTCATACACCTTC
TRBJ2-3,-,-,TRBV29-1,CSVEGGAGITDTQCF,TGCAGCGTCGAGGGCGGGGCCGGTATCACAGATACGCAGTGTTTT
TRBJ2-1,TRBD2,many,TRBV11-2,CASSLDRGGYNEQFF,TGTGCCAGCAGCTTAGATCGGGGGGGTTACAATGAGCAGTTCTTC
TRBJ2-5,-,-,TRBV12-3/TRBV12-4,CTSSFLVGEETQYF,TGTACCAGCAGTTTTCTCGTGGGTGAAGAGACCCAGTACTTC
TRBJ2-6,-,-,TRBV28,CANTPREFSGANVLTF,TGTGCCAACACCCCTCGGGAATTTTCTGGGGCCAACGTCCTTACTTTC
TRBJ2-7,TRBD2,-,TRBV5-1,CASSLDRGSGRLLPEQYF,TGCGCCAGCAGCTTGGATCGTGGTAGCGGGAGATTACTCCCCGAGCAGTACTTT
TRBJ2-7,-,-,TRBV7-9,CASTFRRGENYEQYF,TGTGCCAGCACTTTCCGGAGAGGTGAAAACTACGAGCAGTACTTC